This T cell receptor (beta chain) was recovered during a study of cytomegalovirus exposure and HLA in healthy donors. The overall study: Among some 400 genotyped donors, 65% to 90% fell in the Caucasian-associated ancestry cluster. Findings and limits, study-wide: A previous analysis found most TCR beta V segments productive roughly 90% or roughly 30% of the time.

Concerning this clone: The antigen is unknown.

PCR was performed using 60 Vbeta and 13 Jbeta primers. Data came from immunoSEQ multiplex PCR; TCRdb stores just in-frame clones and leaves some out. The sample data list approximately 110,000 clones. Germline-derived CDR1 and CDR2 are MGHRA and YSYEKL. The V end lost 1 base, the J end lost 6 bases, and 12 bases lay between the germline ends. CDR3 length: 14 residues. J is TRBJ1-1 and V is TRBV4-1; TRBD1 is a possible D gene (5 bases). Sequenced sample: PBMCs. The TCR comes from a man aged 18 to 29 in good health and CMV-seronegative. This chain's CDR3 is CASSQVAREAEAFF. For the CDR3, the DNA is TGCGCCAGCAGCCAAGTGGCCAGGGAAGCTGAAGCTTTCTTT.